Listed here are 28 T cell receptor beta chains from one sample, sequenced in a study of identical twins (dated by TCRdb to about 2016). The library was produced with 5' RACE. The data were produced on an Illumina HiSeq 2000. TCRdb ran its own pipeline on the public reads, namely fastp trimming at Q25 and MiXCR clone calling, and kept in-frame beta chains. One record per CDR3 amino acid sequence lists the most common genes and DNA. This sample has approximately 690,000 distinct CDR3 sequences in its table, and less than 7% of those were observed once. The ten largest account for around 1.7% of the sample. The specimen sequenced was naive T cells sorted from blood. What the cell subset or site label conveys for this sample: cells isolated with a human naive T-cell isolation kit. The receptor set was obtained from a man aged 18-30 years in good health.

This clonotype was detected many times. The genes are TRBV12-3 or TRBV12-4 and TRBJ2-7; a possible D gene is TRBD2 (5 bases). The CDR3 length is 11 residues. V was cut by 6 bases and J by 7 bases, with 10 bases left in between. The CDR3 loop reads CASSSSGEQYF. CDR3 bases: TGTGCCAGCAGCTCCTCGGGGGAGCAGTACTTC.

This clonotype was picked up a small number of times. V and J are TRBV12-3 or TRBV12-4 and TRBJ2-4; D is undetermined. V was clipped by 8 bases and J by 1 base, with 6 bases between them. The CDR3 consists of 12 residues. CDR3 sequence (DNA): TGTGCCAGCCGGAGCGCCAAAAACATTCAGTACTTC. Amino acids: CASRSAKNIQYF.

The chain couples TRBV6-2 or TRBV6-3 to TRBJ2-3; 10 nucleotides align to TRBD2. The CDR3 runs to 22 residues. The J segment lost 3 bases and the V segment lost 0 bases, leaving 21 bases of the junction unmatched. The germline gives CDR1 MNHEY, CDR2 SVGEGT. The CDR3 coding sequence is TGTGCCAGCAGTTACTCGAGCCAAGTCTTTCTAGCGGGAGATCCTTTAACAGATACGCAGTATTTT. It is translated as CASSYSSQVFLAGDPLTDTQYF.

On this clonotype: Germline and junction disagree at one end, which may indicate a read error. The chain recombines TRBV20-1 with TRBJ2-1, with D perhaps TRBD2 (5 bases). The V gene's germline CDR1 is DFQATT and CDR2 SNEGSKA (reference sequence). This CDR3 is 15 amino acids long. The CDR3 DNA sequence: TGCAGTGCCAGTGAGACTATTCAAGTTACAAATGCGCAGTTCTTC. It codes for CSASETIQVTNAQFF.

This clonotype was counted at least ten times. The CDR3 protein is CASSYDGNYEQYF. As DNA, the CDR3 is TGTGCCAGCAGTTACGACGGAAACTACGAGCAGTACTTC. V is TRBV28 and J is TRBJ2-7; D remains unclear. The ends were cut back, 4 bases at V and 3 bases at J, with 10 bases in the middle. CDR3 length: 13 amino acids. Germline values: CDR1 MDHEN, CDR2 SYDVKM.

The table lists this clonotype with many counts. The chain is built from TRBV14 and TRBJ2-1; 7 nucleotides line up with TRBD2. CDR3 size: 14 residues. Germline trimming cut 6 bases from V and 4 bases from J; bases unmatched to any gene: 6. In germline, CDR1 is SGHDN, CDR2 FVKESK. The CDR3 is CASSPLAVYNEQFF. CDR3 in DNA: TGTGCCAGCAGTCCTCTAGCGGTATACAATGAGCAGTTCTTC.

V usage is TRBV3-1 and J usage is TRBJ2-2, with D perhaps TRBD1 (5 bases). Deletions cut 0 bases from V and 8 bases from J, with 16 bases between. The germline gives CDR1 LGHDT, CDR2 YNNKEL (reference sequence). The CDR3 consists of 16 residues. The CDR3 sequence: CASSQEDLGVRGELFF. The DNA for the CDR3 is TGTGCCAGCAGCCAAGAAGACTTAGGGGTTCGAGGGGAGCTGTTTTTT.

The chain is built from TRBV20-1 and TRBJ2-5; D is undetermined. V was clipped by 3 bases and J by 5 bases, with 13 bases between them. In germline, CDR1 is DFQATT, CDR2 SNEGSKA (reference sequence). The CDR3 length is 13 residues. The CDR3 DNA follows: TGCAGTGCTAGCGGATACCTGGGGGAGACCCAGTACTTC. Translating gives CSASGYLGETQYF.

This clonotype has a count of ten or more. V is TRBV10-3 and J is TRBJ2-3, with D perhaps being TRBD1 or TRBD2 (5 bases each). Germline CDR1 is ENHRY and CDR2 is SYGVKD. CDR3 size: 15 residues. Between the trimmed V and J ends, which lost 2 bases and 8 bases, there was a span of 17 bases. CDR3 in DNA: TGTGCCATCAGTGAGAGGGACGTCAAAGGTAGTACGCAGTATTTT. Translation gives CAISERDVKGSTQYF.

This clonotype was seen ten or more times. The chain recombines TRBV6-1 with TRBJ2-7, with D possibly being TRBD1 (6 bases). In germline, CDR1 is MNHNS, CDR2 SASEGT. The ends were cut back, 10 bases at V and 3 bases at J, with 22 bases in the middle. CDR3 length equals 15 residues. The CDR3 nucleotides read TGTGCCACCCGGGACCCACAGGGCCCCAACTACGAGCAGTACTTC. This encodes CATRDPQGPNYEQYF.

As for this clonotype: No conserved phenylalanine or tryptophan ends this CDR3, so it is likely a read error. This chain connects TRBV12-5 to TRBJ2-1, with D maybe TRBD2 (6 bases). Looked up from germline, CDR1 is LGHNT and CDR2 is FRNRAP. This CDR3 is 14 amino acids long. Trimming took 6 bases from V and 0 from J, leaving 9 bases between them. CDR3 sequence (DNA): TGTGCTAGTGGGCCCGGGGGCTCCTACAATGAGCAGTTCTAC. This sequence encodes CASGPGGSYNEQFY.

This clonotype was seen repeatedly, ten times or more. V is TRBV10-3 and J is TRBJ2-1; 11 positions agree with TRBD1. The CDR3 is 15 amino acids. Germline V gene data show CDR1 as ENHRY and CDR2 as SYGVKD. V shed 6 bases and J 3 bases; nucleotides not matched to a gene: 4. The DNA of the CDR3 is TGTGCCATCAGCCCCGGGACAGGGGGCTACAATGAGCAGTTCTTC. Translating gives CAISPGTGGYNEQFF.

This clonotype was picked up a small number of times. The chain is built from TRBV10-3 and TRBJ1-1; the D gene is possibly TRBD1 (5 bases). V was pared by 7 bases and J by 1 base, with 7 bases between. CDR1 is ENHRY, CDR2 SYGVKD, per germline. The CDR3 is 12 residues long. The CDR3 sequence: CAINGGNTEAFF. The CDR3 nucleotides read TGTGCCATCAATGGGGGGAACACTGAAGCTTTCTTT.

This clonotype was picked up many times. CDR3 amino acids: CASSLASPRQGAYTEAFF. CDR3 DNA sequence: TGTGCCAGCAGCTTAGCATCCCCGCGACAGGGGGCATACACTGAAGCTTTCTTT. The chain links TRBV7-3 to TRBJ1-1; 10 bases map to TRBD1. Germline V gene sequence: CDR1 SGHTA, CDR2 FQGTGA. The ends lost 2 bases at V and 3 bases at J; junction bases unmatched: 12. The CDR3 consists of 18 residues.

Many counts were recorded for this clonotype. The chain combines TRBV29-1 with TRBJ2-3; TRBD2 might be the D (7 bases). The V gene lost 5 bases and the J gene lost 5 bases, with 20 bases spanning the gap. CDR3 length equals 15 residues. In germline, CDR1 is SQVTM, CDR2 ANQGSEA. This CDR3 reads CSVPPRGAVGDTQYF. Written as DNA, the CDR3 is TGCAGCGTTCCTCCTCGGGGGGCGGTGGGAGATACGCAGTATTTT.

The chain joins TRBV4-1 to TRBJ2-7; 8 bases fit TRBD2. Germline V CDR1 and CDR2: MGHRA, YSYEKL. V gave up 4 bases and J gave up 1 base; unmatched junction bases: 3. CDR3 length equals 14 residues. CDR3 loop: CASSPLAESYEQYF. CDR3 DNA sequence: TGCGCCAGCAGCCCACTAGCGGAATCCTACGAGCAGTACTTC.

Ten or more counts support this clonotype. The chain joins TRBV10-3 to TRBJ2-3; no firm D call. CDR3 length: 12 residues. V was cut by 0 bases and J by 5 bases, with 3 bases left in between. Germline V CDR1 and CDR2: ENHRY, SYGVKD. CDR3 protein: CAISESEDTQYF. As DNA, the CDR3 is TGTGCCATCAGTGAGTCTGAAGATACGCAGTATTTT.

CDR3: CASTLQSPPSGANVLTF. For the CDR3, the DNA is TGTGCCAGCACCCTACAGTCCCCGCCCTCTGGGGCCAACGTCCTGACTTTC. The V call is TRBV7-9, the J call TRBJ2-6; D gene uncertain. Germline V gene sequence: CDR1 SEHNR, CDR2 FQNEAQ (reference sequence). This CDR3 contains 17 residues. V dropped 7 bases and J dropped 0 bases, with 16 bases sitting between them.

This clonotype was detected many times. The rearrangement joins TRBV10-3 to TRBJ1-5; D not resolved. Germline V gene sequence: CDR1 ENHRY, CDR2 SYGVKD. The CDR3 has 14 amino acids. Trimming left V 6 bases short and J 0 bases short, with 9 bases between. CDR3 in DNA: TGTGCCATCAGGGGAGACGGTAGCAATCAGCCCCAGCATTTT. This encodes CAIRGDGSNQPQHF.

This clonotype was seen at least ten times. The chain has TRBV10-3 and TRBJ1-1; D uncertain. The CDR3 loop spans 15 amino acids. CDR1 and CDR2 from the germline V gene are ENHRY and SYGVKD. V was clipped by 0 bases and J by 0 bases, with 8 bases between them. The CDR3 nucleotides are TGTGCCATCAGTGAGTCGTCCGGGTTGAACACTGAAGCTTTCTTT. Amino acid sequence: CAISESSGLNTEAFF.

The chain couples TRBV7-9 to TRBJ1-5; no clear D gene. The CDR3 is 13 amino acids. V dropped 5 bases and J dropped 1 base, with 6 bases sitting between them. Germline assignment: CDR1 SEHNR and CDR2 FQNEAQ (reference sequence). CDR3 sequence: CASSDQSNQPQHF. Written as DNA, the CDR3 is TGTGCCAGCAGCGATCAGAGCAATCAGCCCCAGCATTTT. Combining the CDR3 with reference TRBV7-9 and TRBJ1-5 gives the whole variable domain DTGVSQNPRHKITKRGQNVTFRCDPISEHNRLYWYRQTLGQGPEFLTYFQNEAQLEKSRLLSDRFSAERPKGSFSTLEIQRTEQGDSAMYLCASSDQSNQPQHFGDGTRLSIL.

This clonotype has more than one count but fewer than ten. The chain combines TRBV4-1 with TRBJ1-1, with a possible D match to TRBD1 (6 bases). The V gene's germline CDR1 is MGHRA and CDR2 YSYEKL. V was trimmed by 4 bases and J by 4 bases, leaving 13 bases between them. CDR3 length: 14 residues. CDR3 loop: CASSLVRGPTEAFF. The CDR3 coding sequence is TGCGCCAGCAGCCTCGTCCGGGGGCCCACTGAAGCTTTCTTT.

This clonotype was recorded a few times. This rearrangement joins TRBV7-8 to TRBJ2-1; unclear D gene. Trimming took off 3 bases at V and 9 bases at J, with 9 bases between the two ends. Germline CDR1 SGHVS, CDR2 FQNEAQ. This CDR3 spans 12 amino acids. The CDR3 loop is CASSFHSGEQFF. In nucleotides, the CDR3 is TGTGCCAGCAGCTTCCACTCGGGTGAGCAGTTCTTC.

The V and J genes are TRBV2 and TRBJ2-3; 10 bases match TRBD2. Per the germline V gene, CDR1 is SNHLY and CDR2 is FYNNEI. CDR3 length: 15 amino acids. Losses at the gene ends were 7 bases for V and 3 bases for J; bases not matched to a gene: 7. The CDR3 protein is CASIPSSGRTDTQYF. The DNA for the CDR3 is TGTGCCAGCATCCCATCTAGCGGGAGAACAGATACGCAGTATTTT.

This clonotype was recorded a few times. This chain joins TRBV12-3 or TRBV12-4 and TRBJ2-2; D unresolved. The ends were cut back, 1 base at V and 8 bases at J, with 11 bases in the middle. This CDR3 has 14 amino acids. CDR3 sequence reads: CASSLVLDPGELFF. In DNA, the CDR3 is TGTGCCAGCAGTTTAGTGCTCGATCCGGGGGAGCTGTTTTTT.

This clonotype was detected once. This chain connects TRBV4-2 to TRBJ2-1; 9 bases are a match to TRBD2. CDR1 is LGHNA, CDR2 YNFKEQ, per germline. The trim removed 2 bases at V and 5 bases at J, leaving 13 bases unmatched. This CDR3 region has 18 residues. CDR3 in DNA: TGTGCCAGCAGCCAAAATCACCGCGGGGGGGGAAGGGACAATGAGCAGTTCTTC. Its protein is CASSQNHRGGGRDNEQFF.

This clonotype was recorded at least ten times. CDR3 protein: CASSQEGGDTQYF. The CDR3 DNA reads as TGCGCCAGCAGCCAGGAGGGTGGAGATACGCAGTATTTT. This chain joins TRBV4-3 and TRBJ2-3; D perhaps matches TRBD2 (6 bases). V was clipped by 3 bases and J by 5 bases, with 9 bases between them. CDR3 length: 13 amino acids. Germline values: CDR1 LGHNA, CDR2 YSLEER.

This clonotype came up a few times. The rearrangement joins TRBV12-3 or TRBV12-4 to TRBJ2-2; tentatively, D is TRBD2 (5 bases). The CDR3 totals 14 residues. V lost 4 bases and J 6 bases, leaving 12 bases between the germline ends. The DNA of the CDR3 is TGTGCCAGCAGTTCCCAGAGGGCGCCCGGGGAGCTGTTTTTT. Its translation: CASSSQRAPGELFF.